Below, one T cell receptor beta chain is given with its context. This sample was included in a study of shared clonotypes between healthy human individuals. Study in general: Every donor yielded three CD4 naive, three CD4 memory, two CD8 naive and one CD8 memory plate.

The germline V gene has CDR1 SGDLS and CDR2 YYNGEE. This CDR3 has 14 amino acids. V lost 4 bases to trimming and J lost 3 bases, with 10 bases between them. Produced via immunoSEQ multiplex PCR; TCRdb's table is partial and in-frame only. Of about 1,500,000 clones in the sample, around 95% are singletons; the top ten hold 0.95% to 1.5%. V gene TRBV9 combines with J gene TRBJ1-4; D is unresolved. The receptor comes from a man aged 25-45 years in good health. Material: naive CD4+ T cells sorted from blood. The subset denotes: CD45RA+ positively selected. The CDR3 here is CASSHPGPNEKLFF. CDR3 DNA sequence: TGTGCCAGCAGCCACCCAGGACCTAATGAAAAACTGTTTTTT.